The sequence of this TCR beta chain was determined in a study of T cell responses to AZD1222 COVID-19 vaccine. The assay was immunoSEQ multiplex PCR, and TCRdb's table has in-frame clones only and misses some. The table shows 95,000 to 130,000 clones, with roughly nine tenths occurring only once. Germline trimming cut 4 bases from V and 9 bases from J; bases unmatched to any gene: 13. The germline V gene encodes CDR1 KGHSH and CDR2 LQKENI. This CDR3 comprises 16 residues. The receptor was derived from an adult who received the AZD1222 COVID-19 vaccine. The gene calls are TRBV18 and TRBJ2-1; 9 positions match TRBD1. This sample comprised peripheral blood, obtained 28 days after the second AZD1222 dose. The CDR3 spells CASSRSPGQGDTEQFF. CDR3 sequence (DNA): TGTGCCAGCTCACGAAGTCCGGGACAGGGAGATACTGAGCAGTTCTTC.